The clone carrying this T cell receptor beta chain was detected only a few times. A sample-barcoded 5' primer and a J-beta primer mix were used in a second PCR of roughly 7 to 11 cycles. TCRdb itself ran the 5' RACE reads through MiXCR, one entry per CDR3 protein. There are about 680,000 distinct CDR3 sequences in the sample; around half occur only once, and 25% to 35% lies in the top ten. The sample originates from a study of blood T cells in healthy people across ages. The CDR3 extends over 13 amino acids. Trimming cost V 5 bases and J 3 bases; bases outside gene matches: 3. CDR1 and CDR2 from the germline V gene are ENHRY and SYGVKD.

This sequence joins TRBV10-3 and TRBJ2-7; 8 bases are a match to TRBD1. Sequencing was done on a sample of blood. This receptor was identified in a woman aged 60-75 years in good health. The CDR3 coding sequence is TGTGCCATCAGTTTGGACAGGGTCTACGAGCAGTACTTC. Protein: CAISLDRVYEQYF.